What follows is one T cell receptor (beta chain) and its context. Its antigen is unidentified. Here immunoSEQ multiplex PCR was the method, and the copy in TCRdb shows in-frame clones only, minus some. The sample lists roughly 150,000 clones, more than 75% occurring once. This entry belongs to a study of T cell responses to AZD1222 COVID-19 vaccine. Findings and caveats of the study: Clonal diversity may have been underestimated, and the donors were mostly white British, with more females than males. The study identified only a handful of AZD1222 recipients as seropositive at baseline.

V was cut by 5 bases and J by 4 bases, with 14 bases left in between. In germline, CDR1 is LNHDA, CDR2 SQIVND (reference sequence). This CDR3 has 14 amino acids. The genes are TRBV19 and TRBJ2-5, with a weak D call TRBD2 (5 bases). The sample here was peripheral blood, taken 28 days after the second AZD1222 dose. The sequence derives from an adult who received the AZD1222 COVID-19 vaccine. CDR3: CASSPAEAGETQYF. DNA of the CDR3: TGTGCCAGTAGTCCAGCGGAGGCGGGAGAGACCCAGTACTTC.